The clone carrying this TCR beta chain was seen a few times. The antigen remains unidentified. The TCR library protocol was used to attach unique molecular identifiers. These identifiers were attached to individual cDNA molecules. TCRdb redid the calling of the 5' RACE reads with MiXCR, one entry per CDR3 protein. Among about 60,000 distinct CDR3 sequences listed, about an eighth were seen once. This sample stems from a study of early T cells in non-severe SARS-CoV-2 infection. Study at large: Unsorted whole-blood RNA was sequenced in bulk, leaving chains unpaired. Study-wide results and limits: The study's VDJdb matching favored anti-spike CD8 responses and missed private and CD4 specificities.

This CDR3 region has 14 residues. After removal of 4 bases from V and 5 bases from J, the junction contained 2 bases not matched to a gene. From germline, CDR1 is SGHRS and CDR2 YFSETQ. V is TRBV5-1 and J is TRBJ2-2, with TRBD1 matching 10 bases. The origin of this receptor is an adult who was a healthcare worker with PCR-confirmed SARS-CoV-2 infection or an uninfected control (not recorded which). Sequencing input: whole blood. CDR3 bases: TGCGCCAGCAGCCAGGGACAGGGGACCGGGGAGCTGTTTTTT. It is translated as CASSQGQGTGELFF.